This TCR beta chain is drawn from a study of blood T cell repertoires in COVID-19. Measured with immunoSEQ multiplex PCR; TCRdb has only the in-frame clones, and not every one. Found here are around 100,000 clones, roughly 90% of them singletons; the top ten hold around 2%. CDR3 length: 14 residues. Germline-derived CDR1 and CDR2 are MDHEN and SYDVKM. V lost 8 bases to trimming and J lost 3 bases, with 16 bases between them. This clonotype was sampled from a woman aged 45-59 years with COVID-19, enrolled during active disease. Sequences were obtained from peripheral blood. The chain has TRBV28 and TRBJ1-2, with a weak D call TRBD1 (6 bases). The CDR3: CASLQGGSYYGYTF. For the CDR3, the DNA is TGTGCCAGCTTACAGGGCGGATCCTACTATGGCTACACCTTC.